This T cell receptor beta chain originates from a study of blood T cell dynamics during melanoma immunotherapy. Comments on this clone: The antigen remains undetermined. The CDR3 ends on some other residue instead of the conserved phenylalanine or tryptophan, so this is likely a read error.

Findings and limits, study-wide: The study could not tell melanoma-specific clones from general immune activation. Unlike progressors, later disease-control patients had W3 repertoires gaining clonality or diversity.

Time point specified: week 3, after first cycle of checkpoint inhibitor. Blood was drawn before treatment and at week 3 after checkpoint blockade. Germline V gene data show CDR1 as KGHSH and CDR2 as LQKENI. The CDR3 is 15 amino acids. The junction had 3 bases not matched to a gene; V was cut back by 4 bases and J by 0 bases. Sequencing used immunoSEQ multiplex PCR; TCRdb keeps in-frame clones, though not all of them. Seen here are 4,000 to 4,500 clones, about 88% observed once, and the top ten hold about 4.2%. Sequenced here: blood, sampled from a patient treated with checkpoint blockade. V and J are TRBV18 and TRBJ2-7; 10 bases fit TRBD1. The TCR was taken from a human donor with melanoma. The CDR3 region has the DNA TGTGCCAGCTCACAGAGGACAGGGGGCTCCTACGAGCAGTACCTC. The encoded protein is CASSQRTGGSYEQYL.